This entry lists 20 T cell receptor beta chains sequenced from one sample in a study of CD4 T cells in relation to SARS-CoV-2 and coronaviruses. What these receptors recognize is not known. The unexposed donors gave CD4+ T cells in 2011-2018, prior to COVID-19. Isolation of CD4+ T cells took place after about eleven days in culture. Data came from immunoSEQ multiplex PCR; TCRdb stores just in-frame clones and leaves some out. The repertoire consists of around 16,000 clones, with approximately 80% occurring once and the leading ten covering about 14%. Material: CD4+ T cells from PBMCs, cultured in vitro. The receptors come from a human donor in good health.

The chain carries TRBV3-1 (or the pseudogene TRBV3-2) and TRBJ2-2, with unresolved D. Germline V gives CDR1 LGHDT, CDR2 YNNKEL (reference sequence). The CDR3 extends over 19 amino acids. Trimming cost V 1 base and J 0 bases, with 18 bases left between them. CDR3 sequence (DNA): TGTGCCAGCAGCCAAGTCTTCAGTTACCTCAATCCGAACACCGGGGAGCTGTTTTTT. Translation gives CASSQVFSYLNPNTGELFF.

The V and J genes are TRBV30 and TRBJ2-3, with 8 positions matching TRBD2. The V and J ends lost 2 bases and 2 bases, in that order; junction bases with no gene match: 9. The CDR3 runs to 16 residues. CDR1 and CDR2 from the germline V gene are GTSNPN and SVGIG (reference sequence). The CDR3: CAWSRGASGSTDTQYF. The CDR3 DNA reads TGTGCCTGGAGTAGAGGGGCTAGCGGGTCCACAGATACGCAGTATTTT.

The chain is built from TRBV27 and TRBJ2-3, with TRBD2 matching 14 bases. Germline CDR1 and CDR2: MNHEY and SMNVEV (reference sequence). The CDR3 spans 17 residues. Trimming at V came to 6 bases and at J to 3 bases, leaving 8 bases not matched to a gene. The CDR3 bases are TGTGCCAGCAGAGGGACTAGCGGGAGTGTAGGGACAGATACGCAGTATTTT. It encodes CASRGTSGSVGTDTQYF.

The DNA for the CDR3 is TGCGCCAGCAGTGAGTTTTTAGGCAACACTGAAGCTTTCTTT. Translating it yields CASSEFLGNTEAFF. V gene TRBV10-2 combines with J gene TRBJ1-1, with D unclear. The V end was cut by 1 base, the J end by 2 bases, with 8 bases between. This CDR3 region has 14 residues. Per germline, CDR1 WSHSY and CDR2 SAAADI.

The genes are TRBV7-2 and TRBJ1-5; D possibly corresponds to TRBD1 (5 bases). V dropped 1 base and J dropped 0 bases, with 13 bases sitting between them. Germline CDR1 is SGHTA and CDR2 is FQGNSA. The CDR3 loop spans 17 amino acids. CDR3: CASSLGDGFYSNQPQHF. CDR3 sequence (DNA): TGTGCCAGCAGCTTAGGGGACGGTTTTTATAGCAATCAGCCCCAGCATTTT.

V is TRBV2 and J is TRBJ2-1; the match to TRBD2 covers 7 bases. Germline-derived CDR1 and CDR2 are SNHLY and FYNNEI. The CDR3 is 14 residues long. V was clipped by 7 bases and J by 2 bases; unmatched bases: 5. CDR3 nucleotides: TGTGCCAGCAAGAGTCTAGCGGCCTACAATGAGCAGTTCTTC. Its protein is CASKSLAAYNEQFF.

The genes are TRBV10-3 and TRBJ1-1; TRBD1 might be the D (6 bases). The CDR3 totals 14 residues. CDR1 and CDR2 from the germline V gene are ENHRY and SYGVKD. V lost 4 bases, J lost 7 bases, and 16 bases lay in between. The chain's CDR3 is CAISAGPDRFEAFF. Here the CDR3 DNA reads TGTGCCATCAGTGCGGGGCCCGACAGGTTTGAAGCTTTCTTT.

This clone was seen just once. The rearrangement links TRBV18 to TRBJ2-7; D call uncertain. The germline V and J ends were trimmed by 1 base and 2 bases, with 9 bases remaining between them. Germline values: CDR1 KGHSH, CDR2 LQKENI. The CDR3 is 14 residues long. CDR3 nucleotide sequence: TGTGCCAGCTCACCACGGTCCTCCCCCTACGAGCAGTACTTC. Its translation is CASSPRSSPYEQYF.

The chain uses TRBV24-1 and TRBJ2-1; D is ambiguous. The CDR3 loop spans 14 amino acids. The germline CDR1 and CDR2 sequences are KGHDR and SFDVKD. Trimming removed 3 bases from V and 6 bases from J, with 11 bases in between. The CDR3 sequence is CATSDESIPNEQFF. In nucleotides, the CDR3 is TGTGCCACCAGTGATGAGAGTATTCCCAATGAGCAGTTCTTC.

The rearrangement joins TRBV7-7 to TRBJ2-5; TRBD2 aligns across 14 bases. Germline CDR1 SSHAT, CDR2 FNYEAQ (reference sequence). The ends lost 4 bases at V and 5 bases at J; junction bases unmatched: 6. CDR3 size: 16 residues. The CDR3 here is CASSSGTSGSRETQYF. The DNA for the CDR3 is TGTGCCAGCAGCTCCGGGACTAGCGGGAGCAGGGAGACCCAGTACTTC.

This clone was recorded a few times. The chain links TRBV27 to TRBJ1-2; D ambiguous. Germline values: CDR1 MNHEY, CDR2 SMNVEV (reference sequence). The CDR3 is 15 amino acids. Deletions cut 4 bases from V and 4 bases from J, with 16 bases between. CDR3 DNA sequence: TGTGCCAGCAGTTCCCAGGACGGTTTCGGCTATGGCTACACCTTC. Translating gives CASSSQDGFGYGYTF.

The chain is built from TRBV7-6 and TRBJ2-5; D gene ambiguous. CDR1 and CDR2 from the germline V gene are SGHVS and FNYEAQ. There are 14 residues in the CDR3. V was cut by 1 base and J by 9 bases, with 15 bases left in between. CDR3 sequence: CASSLEAAGSSQYF. CDR3 DNA: TGTGCCAGCAGCTTAGAGGCAGCCGGGTCTTCCCAGTACTTC.

The chain links TRBV28 to TRBJ2-3, with D perhaps matching TRBD2 (5 bases). The CDR3 length is 14 residues. Germline CDR1 and CDR2: MDHEN and SYDVKM. V was cut by 5 bases and J by 5 bases, with 14 bases left in between. CDR3 in amino acids: CASSPGGPIDTQYF. CDR3 coding DNA: TGTGCCAGCAGTCCTGGCGGGCCAATAGATACGCAGTATTTT.

This clone was counted a few times. This chain links TRBV19 with TRBJ2-7; D gene uncertain. V was trimmed by 5 bases and J by 3 bases, leaving 14 bases between them. CDR3 length: 14 amino acids. Looked up from germline, CDR1 is LNHDA and CDR2 is SQIVND (reference sequence). This CDR3 reads CASSGLGIDYEQYF. The CDR3 bases are TGTGCCAGTAGTGGGTTAGGGATTGACTACGAGCAGTACTTC.

For the CDR3, the DNA is TGCAGCGTTATAACCTACAATGAGCAGTTCTTC. It yields the protein CSVITYNEQFF. The chain carries TRBV29-1 and TRBJ2-1, with D hard to call. The CDR3 consists of 11 residues. Germline loops: CDR1 SQVTM, CDR2 ANQGSEA. The V gene lost 5 bases and the J gene lost 2 bases, with 4 bases spanning the gap.

This chain joins TRBV24-1 and TRBJ1-2, with D possibly matching TRBD1 (6 bases). CDR1 KGHDR and CDR2 SFDVKD come from the germline V gene. There are 14 residues in the CDR3. The V gene lost 4 bases and the J gene lost 8 bases, with 16 bases spanning the gap. CDR3 nucleotide sequence: TGTGCCACCAGTGACGCTGGGACATTGGGAGGCTACACCTTC. Residues: CATSDAGTLGGYTF.

The rearrangement uses TRBV3-1 (or the pseudogene TRBV3-2) and TRBJ2-3; D not certain. This CDR3 is 18 amino acids long. Germline V gene data show CDR1 as LGHDT and CDR2 as YNNKEL (reference sequence). Trimming pared 0 bases from V and 6 bases from J, leaving 22 bases between. DNA for the CDR3: TGTGCCAGCAGCCAAGATTTAACTACCCTGGAGCCCGAGGATACGCAGTATTTT. Translated: CASSQDLTTLEPEDTQYF.

The chain combines TRBV7-9 with TRBJ2-7, with TRBD2 matching 7 bases. This CDR3 has 13 residues. With V trimmed by 3 bases and J by 2 bases, 1 base remained unmatched. Germline V CDR1 and CDR2: SEHNR, FQNEAQ (reference sequence). The CDR3 reads CASSFAGAYEQYF. The CDR3, as DNA: TGTGCCAGCAGCTTTGCGGGAGCCTACGAGCAGTACTTC.

CDR3 in DNA: TGTGCCAGCAGTTTTCCTTCCACAGATACGCAGTATTTT. Amino acid sequence: CASSFPSTDTQYF. The rearrangement joins TRBV12-3 or TRBV12-4 to TRBJ2-3; the D is unclear. The CDR3 is 13 residues long. Trimming shortened V by 3 bases and J by 2 bases, and 6 bases separated the two germline ends.

This clone appeared once. The CDR3 protein is CASGYRGRDQPQHF. The CDR3 coding sequence is TGTGCCAGCGGGTACAGGGGGCGCGATCAGCCCCAGCATTTT. The V gene is TRBV6-6, the J gene TRBJ1-5; 9 bases line up with TRBD1. Germline V gene sequence: CDR1 MNHNY, CDR2 SVGAGI (reference sequence). The junction had 7 bases not matched to a gene; V was cut back by 8 bases and J by 5 bases. This CDR3 region has 14 residues.